This TCR beta chain was profiled in a study of blood T cells in healthy people across ages. The people who gave samples were healthy Caucasians from Russia, aged about 6 to 100. Every donor provided ten milliliters of peripheral blood. Next came a second PCR, run for roughly 6 to 11 cycles, which used a sample-barcoded 5' primer along with a J-beta primer mix. TCRdb used MiXCR to reprocess the 5' RACE reads, holding one entry per CDR3 protein. The sample includes roughly 1 million distinct CDR3 sequences, under 30% of them seen just once. The CDR3 is 13 residues long. The V end lost 1 base, the J end lost 7 bases, and 8 bases lay between the germline ends. Germline V gives CDR1 SEHNR, CDR2 FQNEAQ (reference sequence). Another study also made use of these data, one on T cells of mothers and their children.

Specimen: blood. This chain links TRBV7-9 with TRBJ2-4; D might be TRBD1 or TRBD2, each matching 5 bases. The sequence derives from a girl aged 2 to 10 in good health. This CDR3 is CASSLGDLNIQYF. The CDR3 coding sequence is TGTGCCAGCAGCTTAGGGGACCTGAACATTCAGTACTTC.